This record concerns one T cell receptor (beta chain) sequence. The data were taken from a study of blood T cells in healthy people across ages. The use of a sample-barcoded 5' primer and a J-beta primer mix characterized a second PCR of about 6 to 11 cycles. MiXCR was run by TCRdb on the 5' RACE reads, yielding one entry per CDR3 protein. Of about 1.5 million distinct CDR3 sequences in the sample, 40% to 50% were seen once. CDR1 and CDR2 (germline): DFQATT, SNEGSKA (reference sequence). There are 13 residues in the CDR3. The V and J ends lost 6 bases and 1 base respectively, with 12 bases between them.

This TCR was recovered from a woman between 18 and 29 years old in good health. This chain links TRBV20-1 with TRBJ1-1; D is uncertain. Sequenced sample: blood. The CDR3 nucleotides are TGCAGTGCCGCGCATGGAGGGAACACTGAAGCTTTCTTT. It codes for CSAAHGGNTEAFF.